This TCR beta chain appears in the sequencing data of a study of a mutant IDH1 vaccine in newly diagnosed glioma. The overall study: Those enrolled had earlier been treated with radiotherapy, temozolomide, or both, mostly both.

The time point denotes: baseline, week 1 (first vaccination visit). Indicated treatment: pre-vaccination baseline after standard-of-care therapy. The donors' diagnosis was new WHO grade 3 or 4 astrocytoma that was IDH1-mutant and ATRX-lost. Germline V gives CDR1 MNHNS, CDR2 SASEGT. The CDR3 loop spans 14 amino acids. The V end was cut by 4 bases, the J end by 8 bases, with 15 bases between. Profiled with immunoSEQ multiplex PCR; TCRdb holds only in-frame clones, not every one. The sample holds roughly 35,000 clones, 80% to 90% seen once. The sequencing used PBMCs, collected from a glioma patient treated with radiotherapy, temozolomide or both. The clonotype comes from a woman in her 40s with glioma. This chain connects TRBV6-1 to TRBJ2-4; no firm D call. The CDR3 nucleotides are TGTGCCAGCAGTGCAACTCTTCTGGTAGACATTCAGTACTTC. Amino acids: CASSATLLVDIQYF.